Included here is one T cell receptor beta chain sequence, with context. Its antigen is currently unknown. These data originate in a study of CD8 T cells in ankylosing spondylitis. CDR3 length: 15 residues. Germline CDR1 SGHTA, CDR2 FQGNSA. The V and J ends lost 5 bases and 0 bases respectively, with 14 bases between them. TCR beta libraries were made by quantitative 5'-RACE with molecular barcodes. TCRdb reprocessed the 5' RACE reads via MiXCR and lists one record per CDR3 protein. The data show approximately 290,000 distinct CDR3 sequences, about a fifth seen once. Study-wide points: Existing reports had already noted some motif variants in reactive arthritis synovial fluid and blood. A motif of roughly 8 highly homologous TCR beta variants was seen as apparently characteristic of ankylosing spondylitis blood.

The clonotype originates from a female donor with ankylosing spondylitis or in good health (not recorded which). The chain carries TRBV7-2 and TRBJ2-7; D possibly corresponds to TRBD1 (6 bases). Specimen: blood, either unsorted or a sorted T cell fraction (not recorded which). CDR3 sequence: CASSTQGISSYEQYF. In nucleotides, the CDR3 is TGTGCCAGCAGCACCCAGGGGATCAGCTCCTACGAGCAGTACTTC.